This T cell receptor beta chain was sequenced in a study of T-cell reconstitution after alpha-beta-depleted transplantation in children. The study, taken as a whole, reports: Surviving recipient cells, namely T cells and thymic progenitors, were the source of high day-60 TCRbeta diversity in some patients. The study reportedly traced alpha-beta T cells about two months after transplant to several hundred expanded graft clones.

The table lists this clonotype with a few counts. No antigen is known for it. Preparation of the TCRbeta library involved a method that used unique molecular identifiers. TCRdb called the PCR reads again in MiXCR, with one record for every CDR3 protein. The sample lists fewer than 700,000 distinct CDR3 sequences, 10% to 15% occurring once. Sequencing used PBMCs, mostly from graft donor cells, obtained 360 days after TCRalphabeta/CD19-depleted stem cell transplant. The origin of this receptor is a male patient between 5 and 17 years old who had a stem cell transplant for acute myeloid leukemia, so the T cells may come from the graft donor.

The CDR3, as DNA: TGTGCCAGCAGGCGGAGCGGGGACTACGAGCAGTACTTC. It is translated as CASRRSGDYEQYF. This chain links TRBV27 with TRBJ2-7; TRBD2 matches 7 bases. Trimming removed 6 bases from V and 3 bases from J; junction bases left unmatched: 5. This CDR3 is 13 amino acids long. The germline V gene has CDR1 MNHEY and CDR2 SMNVEV (reference sequence).